This TCR beta chain was recovered during a study of patients and donors after allogeneic stem cell transplantation. This CDR3 region has 13 residues. Trimming shortened V by 6 bases and J by 3 bases, and 14 bases separated the two germline ends. Germline V gene data show CDR1 as DFQATT and CDR2 as SNEGSKA (reference sequence). The table lists this clonotype with many counts. TCRdb passed the RT-PCR reads through MiXCR, listing each CDR3 protein once. The sample holds more than 25,000 distinct CDR3 sequences, over 7% seen once. The clonotype comes from a human donor who was either an allogeneic HSCT recipient or a stem cell or donor lymphocyte infusion donor (not recorded which). It is not recorded whose cells these are; they may come from a transplant donor. The chain is built from TRBV20-1 and TRBJ1-1; no definite D call. Sample: blood, either unsorted or a sorted T cell fraction (not recorded which). CDR3 in amino acids: CSAGRRADTEAFF. CDR3 coding DNA: TGCAGTGCCGGACGGAGGGCAGACACTGAAGCTTTCTTT.